The rows below give T cell receptor beta chains drawn from one sample of a study of blood T cells in healthy people across ages. MiXCR, run by TCRdb on the 5' RACE reads, gives a single entry per CDR3 protein. The sample shows hundreds of thousands of distinct CDR3 sequences, roughly three fifths of them seen only once. Specimen: blood. The receptor source for this set is a man between 60 and 75 years old in good health. Both conserved end residues are part of each CDR3. The order of the fields is V gene, clone size, CDR3 length, J gene, D gene, CDR3 protein, CDR3 DNA. A D gene is named only where the DNA matches it firmly. Expanded clones are given a class, and other clones once, few, many or no size at all.

V: TRBV2
size: few
length: 15
J: TRBJ2-1
D: TRBD2
CDR3: CASSKRLANRNEQFF
DNA: TGTGCCAGCAGTAAGCGACTAGCCAACAGGAATGAGCAGTTCTTC

V: TRBV20-1
size: .
length: 15
J: TRBJ2-5
D: TRBD2
CDR3: CSARDRVSGVETQYF
DNA: TGCAGTGCTAGAGATCGTGTTAGCGGGGTTGAGACCCAGTACTTC

V: TRBV20-1
size: .
length: 13
J: TRBJ2-1
D: .
CDR3: CSSPGVSYNEQFF
DNA: TGCAGTTCCCCGGGGGTCTCCTACAATGAGCAGTTCTTC

V: TRBV12-3/TRBV12-4
size: few
length: 14
J: TRBJ2-5
D: .
CDR3: CASSSGRLQETQYF
DNA: TGTGCCAGCAGTTCTGGACGGCTCCAAGAGACCCAGTACTTC

V: TRBV20-1
size: .
length: 13
J: TRBJ2-7
D: TRBD1
CDR3: CSAERTGRREQYF
DNA: TGCAGTGCTGAGCGGACAGGGCGCCGCGAGCAGTACTTC

V: TRBV5-1
size: .
length: 14
J: TRBJ2-5
D: .
CDR3: CASSVRGSQETQYF
DNA: TGCGCCAGCAGCGTGAGGGGCTCTCAAGAGACCCAGTACTTC

V: TRBV20-1
size: .
length: 19
J: TRBJ1-2
D: TRBD1
CDR3: CSARESLWGQGAVGNGYTF
DNA: TGCAGTGCTAGAGAATCTCTGTGGGGACAGGGGGCGGTGGGTAATGGCTACACCTTC

V: TRBV6-6
size: .
length: 14
J: TRBJ1-4
D: .
CDR3: CASTKPATNEKLFF
DNA: TGTGCCAGCACGAAGCCCGCAACTAATGAAAAACTGTTTTTT

V: TRBV11-2
size: .
length: 13
J: TRBJ2-1
D: .
CDR3: CASLRTNYNEQFF
DNA: TGTGCCAGCCTCCGGACTAACTACAATGAGCAGTTCTTC

V: TRBV4-1
size: few
length: 13
J: TRBJ1-1
D: .
CDR3: CASSEGRGYEAFF
DNA: TGCGCCAGCAGCGAAGGGAGAGGATATGAAGCTTTCTTT

V: TRBV28
size: .
length: 16
J: TRBJ2-1
D: TRBD2
CDR3: CASRSLPSGENNEQFF
DNA: TGTGCCAGCAGATCTCTACCTAGCGGGGAAAACAATGAGCAGTTCTTC

V: TRBV2
size: .
length: 14
J: TRBJ2-4
D: .
CDR3: CASSGDQAKNIQYF
DNA: TGTGCCAGCAGTGGGGATCAAGCCAAAAACATTCAGTACTTC

V: TRBV10-3
size: .
length: 17
J: TRBJ2-3
D: TRBD1
CDR3: CATDKGQGTWGTDTQYF
DNA: TGTGCCACCGATAAGGGACAGGGGACTTGGGGCACAGATACGCAGTATTTT

V: TRBV7-2
size: .
length: 13
J: TRBJ2-7
D: .
CDR3: CASGSPPIYEQYF
DNA: TGTGCCAGCGGCTCACCCCCTATCTACGAGCAGTACTTC

V: TRBV15
size: .
length: 16
J: TRBJ2-3
D: .
CDR3: CATSRAGGARTDTQYF
DNA: TGTGCCACCAGCAGAGCAGGGGGGGCGCGGACAGATACGCAGTATTTT

V: TRBV4-2
size: .
length: 15
J: TRBJ2-3
D: TRBD1
CDR3: CASALDRGRSDTQYF
DNA: TGTGCCAGCGCGTTAGACAGGGGGAGATCAGATACGCAGTATTTT

V: TRBV20-1
size: .
length: 14
J: TRBJ2-3
D: .
CDR3: CSARTRGSTDTQYF
DNA: TGCAGTGCTAGGACACGGGGCTCCACAGATACGCAGTATTTT

V: TRBV7-2
size: few
length: 15
J: TRBJ2-7
D: TRBD2
CDR3: CASSSRGGGISEQYF
DNA: TGTGCCAGCAGCTCTCGGGGCGGGGGTATCAGCGAGCAGTACTTC

V: TRBV4-2
size: .
length: 16
J: TRBJ1-2
D: TRBD1
CDR3: CASSQDGTGGDLGYTF
DNA: TGTGCCAGCAGCCAAGACGGGACAGGAGGGGACCTTGGCTACACCTTC

V: TRBV4-1
size: once
length: 15
J: TRBJ2-7
D: TRBD1
CDR3: CASSRGQGAPYEQYF
DNA: TGCGCCAGCAGCAGGGGACAGGGGGCTCCCTACGAGCAGTACTTC

V: TRBV28
size: .
length: 13
J: TRBJ2-5
D: .
CDR3: CASTWGDQETQYF
DNA: TGTGCCAGCACCTGGGGGGATCAAGAGACCCAGTACTTC

V: TRBV21-1
size: .
length: 17
J: TRBJ1-1
D: .
CDR3: CASSKRWAGFRNPDAFF
DNA: TGTGCCAGCAGCAAAAGATGGGCGGGGTTCCGGAATCCGGACGCTTTCTTT

V: TRBV5-1
size: few
length: 16
J: TRBJ2-7
D: TRBD1
CDR3: CASSLEGAALSYEQYF
DNA: TGCGCCAGCAGCTTGGAGGGGGCCGCCCTATCCTACGAGCAGTACTTC

V: TRBV6-1
size: few
length: 15
J: TRBJ2-5
D: TRBD1
CDR3: CASEPQGATQETQYF
DNA: TGTGCCAGCGAACCTCAGGGGGCGACCCAAGAGACCCAGTACTTC

V: TRBV4-3
size: .
length: 15
J: TRBJ2-7
D: TRBD2
CDR3: CASSQARAREGEQYF
DNA: TGCGCCAGCAGCCAAGCTAGGGCTAGGGAGGGCGAGCAGTACTTC

V: TRBV7-8
size: .
length: 14
J: TRBJ2-3
D: .
CDR3: CASSLASFTDTQYF
DNA: TGTGCCAGCAGCTTAGCAAGTTTCACAGATACGCAGTATTTT

V: TRBV28
size: .
length: 15
J: TRBJ2-4
D: .
CDR3: CASREIGDLGNIQYF
DNA: TGTGCCAGCAGGGAGATAGGTGACTTGGGAAACATTCAGTACTTC

V: TRBV3-1
size: .
length: 13
J: TRBJ1-2
D: TRBD1
CDR3: CASSRPPRGGYTF
DNA: TGTGCCAGCAGCCGGCCACCCAGGGGGGGCTACACCTTC

V: TRBV29-1
size: .
length: 13
J: TRBJ2-5
D: TRBD2
CDR3: CSVGRTRGETQYF
DNA: TGCAGCGTTGGGCGGACTAGAGGCGAGACCCAGTACTTC

V: TRBV5-1
size: .
length: 14
J: TRBJ2-2
D: .
CDR3: CASSLAANTGELFF
DNA: TGCGCCAGCAGCTTGGCGGCGAACACCGGGGAGCTGTTTTTT

V: TRBV27
size: .
length: 14
J: TRBJ1-1
D: TRBD1
CDR3: CASRLQGAGTEAFF
DNA: TGTGCCAGCAGACTTCAGGGGGCGGGAACTGAAGCTTTCTTT

V: TRBV5-1
size: few
length: 13
J: TRBJ2-5
D: .
CDR3: CASSLTPQETQYF
DNA: TGCGCCAGCAGCTTGACCCCTCAAGAGACCCAGTACTTC

V: TRBV5-1
size: .
length: 14
J: TRBJ2-1
D: TRBD1
CDR3: CASSGGTGNNEQFF
DNA: TGCGCCAGCAGCGGAGGGACAGGGAATAATGAGCAGTTCTTC

V: TRBV4-1
size: .
length: 14
J: TRBJ2-5
D: TRBD1
CDR3: CASSQPGQWETQYF
DNA: TGCGCCAGCAGCCAACCGGGACAGTGGGAGACCCAGTACTTC

V: TRBV5-5
size: .
length: 14
J: TRBJ2-2
D: .
CDR3: CASSFRQPTGELFF
DNA: TGTGCCAGCAGCTTCCGGCAACCCACCGGGGAGCTGTTTTTT

V: TRBV20-1
size: .
length: 14
J: TRBJ1-5
D: .
CDR3: CSAGRTDSNQPQHF
DNA: TGCAGTGCTGGCAGGACAGATAGCAATCAGCCCCAGCATTTT

V: TRBV9
size: .
length: 14
J: TRBJ2-2
D: .
CDR3: CASSVGGESGELFF
DNA: TGTGCCAGCAGCGTAGGTGGGGAAAGCGGGGAGCTGTTTTTT

V: TRBV28
size: .
length: 14
J: TRBJ2-5
D: .
CDR3: CASSPGPIQETQYF
DNA: TGTGCCAGCAGTCCTGGACCAATCCAAGAGACCCAGTACTTC

V: TRBV12-3/TRBV12-4
size: once
length: 15
J: TRBJ2-3
D: .
CDR3: CASSLDGASTDTEYF
DNA: TGTGCCAGCAGTTTAGACGGGGCTAGCACAGATACGGAGTATTTT

V: TRBV7-7
size: .
length: 14
J: TRBJ2-5
D: TRBD2
CDR3: CASSSGTRTETQYF
DNA: TGTGCCAGCAGCTCTGGGACTAGAACAGAGACCCAGTACTTC

V: TRBV12-3/TRBV12-4
size: few
length: 13
J: TRBJ1-5
D: .
CDR3: CASTLGSGQPQHF
DNA: TGTGCCAGCACTCTCGGGAGTGGGCAGCCCCAGCATTTT

V: TRBV4-2
size: .
length: 17
J: TRBJ2-7
D: TRBD2
CDR3: CASSQEAGGETYNEQYF
DNA: TGTGCCAGCAGCCAAGAGGCGGGAGGGGAGACCTACAATGAGCAGTACTTC

V: TRBV10-3
size: .
length: 16
J: TRBJ2-5
D: .
CDR3: CAISESGYTGRETQYF
DNA: TGTGCCATCAGTGAGTCGGGATATACAGGGCGGGAGACCCAGTACTTC

V: TRBV28
size: .
length: 12
J: TRBJ2-2
D: .
CDR3: CASSLPAGELFF
DNA: TGTGCCAGCAGTTTGCCAGCCGGGGAGCTGTTTTTT